What follows describes a single T cell receptor (beta chain). The sample comes from a study of OX40 agonist ivuxolimab in advanced cancers. Assay: immunoSEQ multiplex PCR; the TCRdb copy retains only in-frame clones and omits some. This table holds approximately 68,000 clones, 87% found once. Germline lookup yields CDR1 KGHSH and CDR2 LQKENI. The germline V and J ends were trimmed by 6 bases and 0 bases, with 12 bases remaining between them. The CDR3 spans 15 residues. The chain carries TRBV18 and TRBJ1-3, with D perhaps TRBD1 (5 bases). Sample: CD4+ or CD8+ T cells sorted from blood, taken in a trial of the OX40 agonist ivuxolimab. This clonotype was sampled from an adult with an advanced solid tumor such as melanoma, head and neck, liver or kidney cancer. The CDR3 spells CASSGTASSGNTIYF. Here the CDR3 DNA reads TGTGCCAGCTCCGGGACTGCGAGCTCTGGAAACACCATATATTTT. Full variable domain (remainder filled in from reference TRBV18 and TRBJ1-3): NAGVMQNPRHLVRRRGQEARLRCSPMKGHSHVYWYRQLPEEGLKFMVYLQKENIIDESGMPKERFSAEFPKEGPSILRIQQVVRGDSAAYFCASSGTASSGNTIYFGEGSWLTVV.